Below, 8 T cell receptor beta chains from the same sample are listed, as sequenced in a study of blood T cell repertoires in COVID-19. Using immunoSEQ multiplex PCR, the repertoire was profiled, and TCRdb retains in-frame clones only, with some absent. The table lists approximately 200,000 clones, more than 75% of them singletons. Sample: peripheral blood. These receptors all stem from a man aged 50 to 60 with acute or convalescent COVID-19.

The chain joins TRBV5-1 to TRBJ1-1; D is possibly TRBD1 (5 bases). Trimming removed 7 bases from V and 5 bases from J, with 21 bases in between. The CDR3 contains 15 residues. Germline V gene sequence: CDR1 SGHRS, CDR2 YFSETQ. CDR3 in amino acids: CASVFRSGGTTEAFF. The CDR3 DNA sequence: TGCGCCAGCGTATTCCGGTCCGGGGGGACGACTGAAGCTTTCTTT.

This clone has only a few counts. This rearrangement joins TRBV3-1 (or the pseudogene TRBV3-2) to TRBJ1-3; D gene ambiguous. Trimming removed 1 base from V and 4 bases from J, with 14 bases in between. In germline, CDR1 is LGHDT, CDR2 YNNKEL (reference sequence). There are 16 residues in the CDR3. The CDR3, as DNA: TGTGCCAGCAGCCAAGGTCCAGGCCCGAGAGGAAACACCATATATTTT. Protein: CASSQGPGPRGNTIYF.

This clone was seen more than once but under ten times. The chain carries TRBV19 and TRBJ1-2; a weak D match, TRBD1 (5 bases). Trimming took 6 bases from V and 3 from J, leaving 17 bases between them. From germline, CDR1 is LNHDA and CDR2 SQIVND (reference sequence). CDR3 length: 15 residues. Written as DNA, the CDR3 is TGTGCCAGTAGCATCAAGGGGCCCATCTACTATGGCTACACCTTC. Amino acids: CASSIKGPIYYGYTF. The full variable domain, with the rest looked up from reference TRBV19 and TRBJ1-2, is DGGITQSPKYLFRKEGQNVTLSCEQNLNHDAMYWYRQDPGQGLRLIYYSQIVNDFQKGDIAEGYSVSREKKESFPLTVTSAQKNPTAFYLCASSIKGPIYYGYTFGSGTRLTVV.

This rearrangement joins TRBV6-5 to TRBJ2-5; the match to TRBD2 covers 8 bases. This CDR3 has 13 residues. After removal of 6 bases from V and 5 bases from J, the junction contained 5 bases not matched to a gene. Germline V gives CDR1 MNHEY, CDR2 SVGAGI. The CDR3 bases are TGTGCCAGCAGGGTCTCGGGAGGGGAGACCCAGTACTTC. Protein sequence: CASRVSGGETQYF.

This clone was seen only once. The rearrangement links TRBV10-2 to TRBJ2-6, with D perhaps TRBD1 or TRBD2 (9 bases each). V was clipped by 4 bases and J by 2 bases, with 24 bases between them. Germline CDR1 WSHSY, CDR2 SAAADI. This CDR3 is 20 amino acids long. CDR3 sequence reads: CASSGSSGVQGAAGANVLTF. For the CDR3, the DNA is TGCGCCAGCAGTGGGTCTAGCGGGGTACAGGGGGCCGCTGGGGCCAACGTCCTGACTTTC.

This chain joins TRBV18 and TRBJ1-5; D ambiguous. The CDR3 runs 13 residues. Trimming left V 3 bases short and J 6 bases short, with 9 bases between. Germline CDR1 and CDR2: KGHSH and LQKENI. The CDR3 here is CASSPRRVQPQHF. For the CDR3, the DNA is TGTGCCAGCTCACCCCGGAGGGTTCAGCCCCAGCATTTT.

This clone was detected a few times. V gene TRBV5-5 combines with J gene TRBJ1-2; 7 bases are shared with TRBD1. Germline values: CDR1 SGHKS, CDR2 YYEKEE (reference sequence). V shed 0 bases and J 6 bases; nucleotides not matched to a gene: 8. The CDR3 covers 15 residues. The DNA of the CDR3 is TGTGCCAGCAGCTTGGCGGGGGACAGTACGGATGGCTACACCTTC. Translated, it gives CASSLAGDSTDGYTF.

The rearrangement links TRBV10-3 to TRBJ1-1, with unresolved D. Trimming pared 6 bases from V and 3 bases from J, leaving 11 bases between. Per the germline V gene, CDR1 is ENHRY and CDR2 is SYGVKD. The CDR3 totals 13 residues. The CDR3 protein is CAIRRVGDTEAFF. CDR3 bases: TGTGCCATCAGGCGGGTTGGGGACACTGAAGCTTTCTTT.